This TCR beta chain comes out of a study of blood T cell repertoires in COVID-19. Whole-study context: From T cells, B-cell-depleted T cells, or PBMCs came the material, which was cDNA or gDNA.

Trimming pared 1 base from V and 4 bases from J, leaving 16 bases between. This CDR3 has 16 residues. Per the germline V gene, CDR1 is SGHDN and CDR2 is FVKESK. Donors in Cohort 3 who had recovered were those with two negative PCRs, healthcare professional clearance, or resolution of their symptoms. Sequenced by immunoSEQ multiplex PCR; TCRdb stores in-frame clones only, minus some. The profile shows roughly 520,000 clones, roughly 88% of them singletons. Sequenced: PBMCs or T cells enriched from blood (not recorded which). The chain carries TRBV14 and TRBJ2-5, with D possibly TRBD2 on 6 matching bases. The sequence came from a woman aged 35 to 49 who had recovered from COVID-19. The DNA for the CDR3 is TGTGCCAGCAGCCAAGTCCCGGGGGAACCACCAGAGACCCAGTACTTC. This codes for CASSQVPGEPPETQYF.